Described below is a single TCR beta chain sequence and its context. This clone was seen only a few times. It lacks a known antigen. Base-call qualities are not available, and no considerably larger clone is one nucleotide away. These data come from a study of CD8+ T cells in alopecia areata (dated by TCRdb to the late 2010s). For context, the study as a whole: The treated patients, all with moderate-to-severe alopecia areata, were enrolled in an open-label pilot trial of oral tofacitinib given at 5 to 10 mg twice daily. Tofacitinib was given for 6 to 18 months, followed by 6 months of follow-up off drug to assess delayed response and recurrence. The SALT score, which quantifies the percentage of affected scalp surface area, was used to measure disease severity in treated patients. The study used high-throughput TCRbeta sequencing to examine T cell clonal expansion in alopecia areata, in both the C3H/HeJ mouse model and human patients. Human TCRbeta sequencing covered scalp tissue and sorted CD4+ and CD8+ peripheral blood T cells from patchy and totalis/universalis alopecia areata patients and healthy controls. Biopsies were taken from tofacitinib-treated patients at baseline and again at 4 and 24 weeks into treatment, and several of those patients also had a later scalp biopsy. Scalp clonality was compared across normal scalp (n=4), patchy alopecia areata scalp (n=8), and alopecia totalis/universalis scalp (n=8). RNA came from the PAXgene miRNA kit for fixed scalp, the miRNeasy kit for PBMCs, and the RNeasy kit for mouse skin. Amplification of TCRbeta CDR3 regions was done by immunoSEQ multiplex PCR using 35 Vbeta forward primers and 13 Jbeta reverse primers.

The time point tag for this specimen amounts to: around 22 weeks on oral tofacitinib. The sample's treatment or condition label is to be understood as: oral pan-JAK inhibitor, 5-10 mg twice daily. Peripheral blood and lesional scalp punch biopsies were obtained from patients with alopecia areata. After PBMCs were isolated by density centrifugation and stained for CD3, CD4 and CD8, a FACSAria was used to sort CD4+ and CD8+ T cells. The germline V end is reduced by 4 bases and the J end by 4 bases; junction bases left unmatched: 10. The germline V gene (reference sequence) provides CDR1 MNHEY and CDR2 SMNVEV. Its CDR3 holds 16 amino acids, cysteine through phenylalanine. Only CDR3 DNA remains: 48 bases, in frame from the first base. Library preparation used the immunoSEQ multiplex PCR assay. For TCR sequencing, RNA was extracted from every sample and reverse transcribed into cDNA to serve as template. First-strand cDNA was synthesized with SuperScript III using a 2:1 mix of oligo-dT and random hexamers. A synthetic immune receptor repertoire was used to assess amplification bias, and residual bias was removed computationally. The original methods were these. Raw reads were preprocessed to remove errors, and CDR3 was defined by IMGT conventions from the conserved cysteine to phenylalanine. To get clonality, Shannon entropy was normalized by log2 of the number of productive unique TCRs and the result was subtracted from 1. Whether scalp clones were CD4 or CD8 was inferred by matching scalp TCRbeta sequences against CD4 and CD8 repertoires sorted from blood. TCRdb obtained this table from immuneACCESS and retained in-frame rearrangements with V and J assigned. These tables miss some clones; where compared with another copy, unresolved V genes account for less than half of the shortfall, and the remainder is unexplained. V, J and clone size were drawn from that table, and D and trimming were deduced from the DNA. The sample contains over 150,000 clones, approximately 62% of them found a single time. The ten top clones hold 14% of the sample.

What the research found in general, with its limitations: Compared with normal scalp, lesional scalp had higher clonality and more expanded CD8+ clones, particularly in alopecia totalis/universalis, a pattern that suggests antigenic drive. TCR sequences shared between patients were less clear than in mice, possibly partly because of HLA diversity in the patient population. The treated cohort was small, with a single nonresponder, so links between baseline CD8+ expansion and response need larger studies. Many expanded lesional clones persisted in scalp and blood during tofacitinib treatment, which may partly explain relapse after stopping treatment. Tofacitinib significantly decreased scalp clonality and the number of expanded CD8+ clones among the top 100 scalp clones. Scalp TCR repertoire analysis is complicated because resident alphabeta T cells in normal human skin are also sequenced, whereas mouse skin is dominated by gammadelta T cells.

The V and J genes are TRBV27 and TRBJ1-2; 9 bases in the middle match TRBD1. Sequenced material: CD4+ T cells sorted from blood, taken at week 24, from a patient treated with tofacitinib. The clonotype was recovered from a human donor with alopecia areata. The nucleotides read TGTGCCAGCAGTTCGGCCCCGGGACAGGGAACCTATGGCTACACCTTC. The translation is CASSSAPGQGTYGYTF.